The 29 T cell receptor beta chains below come from one sample, sequenced in a study of CD8 T cells in ankylosing spondylitis (dated by TCRdb to 2017 to 2019). Receptors were amplified or captured by 5' RACE. The reads were generated on an Illumina HiSeq 2500. The public reads were reprocessed in TCRdb via fastp at Q25 and MiXCR, keeping in-frame beta chains. CDR3 protein duplicates are merged, each entry listing the most common genes and DNA. Here the sample has 30,000 or so distinct CDR3 sequences; 5% to 5.5% occur a single time. The leading ten clones occupy approximately 1.7% of the sample. The material sequenced was blood, either unsorted or a sorted T cell fraction (not recorded which). The receptor source for this set is a female donor with ankylosing spondylitis or in good health (not recorded which).

This clonotype was seen many times. CDR3 in amino acids: CASSVEAGGSYEQYF. CDR3 sequence (DNA): TGTGCCAGCAGCGTAGAGGCGGGAGGGTCCTACGAGCAGTACTTC. This chain joins TRBV9 and TRBJ2-7; 9 bases fit TRBD2. CDR1 and CDR2 from the germline V gene are SGDLS and YYNGEE. This CDR3 has 15 residues. After removal of 0 bases from V and 1 base from J, the junction contained 2 bases not matched to a gene.

This clonotype is medium-sized by share. The CDR3 spells CASSVDYYGYTF. The CDR3 nucleotides are TGTGCCAGCAGCGTAGACTACTATGGCTACACCTTC. The chain recombines TRBV9 with TRBJ1-2; the D is unclear. Per the germline V gene, CDR1 is SGDLS and CDR2 is YYNGEE. The CDR3 spans 12 residues. Deletions cut 0 bases from V and 3 bases from J, with 3 bases between.

The rearrangement uses TRBV9 and TRBJ1-1; TRBD1 matches 7 bases. Trimming removed 3 bases from V and 0 bases from J; junction bases left unmatched: 5. The CDR3 totals 15 residues. CDR1 SGDLS and CDR2 YYNGEE come from the germline V gene. The CDR3 protein is CASSGQGWMNTEAFF. The CDR3, as DNA: TGTGCCAGCAGCGGACAGGGATGGATGAACACTGAAGCTTTCTTT.

This clonotype came up a few times. This sequence joins TRBV9 and TRBJ2-2, with D perhaps matching TRBD1 or TRBD2 (5 bases each). This CDR3 is built from 15 residues. Trimming removed 3 bases from V and 0 bases from J, with 9 bases in between. CDR1 and CDR2 from the germline V gene are SGDLS and YYNGEE. CDR3 region: CASSGDRANTGELFF. CDR3 DNA: TGTGCCAGCAGCGGGGACCGCGCGAACACCGGGGAGCTGTTTTTT.

This clonotype has just a few counts. V and J are TRBV9 and TRBJ1-6, with 9 bases fitting TRBD1. This CDR3 contains 16 residues. Germline CDR1 is SGDLS and CDR2 is YYNGEE. The J segment lost 7 bases and the V segment lost 3 bases, leaving 8 bases of the junction unmatched. CDR3 in amino acids: CASSADSTGGNSPLHF. In DNA, the CDR3 is TGTGCCAGCAGCGCCGACTCGACAGGGGGAAATTCACCCCTCCACTTT.

This clonotype was seen many times. This rearrangement joins TRBV9 to TRBJ2-1; tentative D call: TRBD2 (5 bases). This CDR3 spans 16 amino acids. V lost 1 base to trimming and J lost 2 bases, with 13 bases between them. Germline V lookup: CDR1 SGDLS, CDR2 YYNGEE. The CDR3 protein is CASSVRESGAYNEQFF. Written as DNA, the CDR3 is TGTGCCAGCAGCGTAAGAGAAAGCGGAGCCTACAATGAGCAGTTCTTC.

V and J are TRBV9 and TRBJ2-3; D unresolved. Germline CDR1 is SGDLS and CDR2 is YYNGEE. V was cut by 0 bases and J by 2 bases, with 7 bases left in between. This CDR3 is 14 amino acids long. This CDR3 reads CASSVERHTDTQYF. The CDR3 bases are TGTGCCAGCAGCGTAGAACGGCACACAGATACGCAGTATTTT.

This clonotype qualifies as medium-sized. V and J are TRBV28 and TRBJ1-2; 7 bases match TRBD1. In germline, CDR1 is MDHEN, CDR2 SYDVKM. With 5 bases clipped from V and 4 bases from J, the junction kept 7 bases outside the gene matches. The CDR3 loop spans 14 amino acids. The CDR3 nucleotides are TGTGCCAGCAGTCTTGACAGGGAGGCCTATGGCTACACCTTC. This translates into CASSLDREAYGYTF.

This clonotype occurred once. The chain recombines TRBV9 with TRBJ2-7; D remains ambiguous. V dropped 3 bases and J dropped 4 bases, with 11 bases sitting between them. CDR1 and CDR2 from the germline V gene are SGDLS and YYNGEE. CDR3 length: 13 residues. CDR3 nucleotide sequence: TGTGCCAGCAGCGCCCGACCCGGTTACGAGCAGTACTTC. Translation: CASSARPGYEQYF. The full variable domain, rest sourced from reference TRBV9 and TRBJ2-7, is DSGVTQTPKHLITATGQRVTLRCSPRSGDLSVYWYQQSLDQGLQFLIQYYNGEERAKGNILERFSAQQFPDLHSELNLSSLELGDSALYFCASSARPGYEQYFGPGTRLTVT.

V usage is TRBV9 and J usage is TRBJ2-3, with D possibly being TRBD2 (5 bases). V shed 0 bases and J shed 4 bases, with 9 bases lying between them. This CDR3 region has 14 residues. The germline CDR1 and CDR2 sequences are SGDLS and YYNGEE. CDR3 amino acids: CASSVVGMADTQYF. The CDR3 region has the DNA TGTGCCAGCAGCGTAGTCGGGATGGCAGATACGCAGTATTTT.

Only a few counts were recorded for this clonotype. The chain links TRBV9 to TRBJ2-2; D is perhaps TRBD2 (5 bases). V was clipped by 7 bases and J by 2 bases, with 9 bases between them. The CDR3 runs 13 residues. Germline CDR1 and CDR2: SGDLS and YYNGEE. CDR3 amino acids: CASGLANTGELFF. The CDR3 DNA follows: TGTGCCAGCGGGCTAGCAAACACCGGGGAGCTGTTTTTT.

This clonotype was seen repeatedly, ten times or more. The rearrangement joins TRBV9 to TRBJ2-1; 13 bases are a match to TRBD2. The CDR3 loop spans 16 amino acids. J gave up 7 bases and V 3 bases, and 7 bases lay outside the gene matches. Germline CDR1 SGDLS, CDR2 YYNGEE. The CDR3 DNA reads as TGTGCCAGCAGCGCCACTGGGACTAGCGGGACGAATGAGCAGTTCTTC. Its translation: CASSATGTSGTNEQFF.

DNA for the CDR3: TGTGCCAGCAGCGTAGCCACCGGGACTTCTTACAATGAGCAGTTCTTC. Protein: CASSVATGTSYNEQFF. J is TRBJ2-1 and V is TRBV9, with a possible D match to TRBD2 (6 bases). This CDR3 has 16 amino acids. Germline CDR1 SGDLS, CDR2 YYNGEE. Trimming stripped 0 bases from V and 4 bases from J, with 14 bases between.

This clonotype was seen many times. The CDR3 region is CASNRVGGSGNYNEQFF. CDR3 sequence (DNA): TGTGCCAGCAACCGAGTCGGTGGTAGCGGAAACTACAATGAGCAGTTCTTC. This chain links TRBV9 with TRBJ2-1; tentatively, D is TRBD2 (6 bases). There are 17 residues in the CDR3. The ends were cut back, 6 bases at V and 3 bases at J, with 22 bases in the middle. Germline V lookup: CDR1 SGDLS, CDR2 YYNGEE.

Many counts were recorded for this clonotype. The gene calls are TRBV9 and TRBJ2-3, with D possibly being TRBD1 or TRBD2 (5 bases each). V gave up 0 bases and J gave up 2 bases, with 10 bases separating them. This CDR3 contains 15 residues. The germline CDR1 and CDR2 sequences are SGDLS and YYNGEE. CDR3 region: CASSVGGMYTDTQYF. DNA for the CDR3: TGTGCCAGCAGCGTAGGGGGGATGTACACAGATACGCAGTATTTT.

This clonotype was counted ten times or more. This chain uses TRBV9 with TRBJ1-2; D uncertain. The germline CDR1 and CDR2 sequences are SGDLS and YYNGEE. This CDR3 region has 13 residues. V dropped 0 bases and J dropped 3 bases, with 6 bases sitting between them. CDR3 DNA: TGTGCCAGCAGCGTAGATCCGGACTATGGCTACACCTTC. The encoded protein is CASSVDPDYGYTF. Drawing the rest from reference TRBV9 and TRBJ1-2, the complete variable domain is DSGVTQTPKHLITATGQRVTLRCSPRSGDLSVYWYQQSLDQGLQFLIQYYNGEERAKGNILERFSAQQFPDLHSELNLSSLELGDSALYFCASSVDPDYGYTFGSGTRLTVV.

This clonotype was detected many times. The chain recombines TRBV9 with TRBJ1-3, with 8 bases aligning to TRBD1. Losses at the gene ends were 3 bases for V and 4 bases for J; bases not matched to a gene: 9. Germline CDR1 reads SGDLS; CDR2 reads YYNGEE. CDR3 length: 16 residues. The CDR3 DNA reads as TGTGCCAGCAGCGGGCCGGACAGGGCGAGGGGAAACACCATATATTTT. Translated, it gives CASSGPDRARGNTIYF.

This clonotype was seen repeatedly, ten times or more. The chain carries TRBV9 and TRBJ2-7; D gene unclear. Germline V CDR1 and CDR2: SGDLS, YYNGEE. The CDR3 length is 15 residues. Trimming took off 0 bases at V and 6 bases at J, with 16 bases between the two ends. Here the CDR3 reads CASSVVPDRLGEQYF. CDR3 in DNA: TGTGCCAGCAGCGTAGTTCCGGACCGATTAGGCGAGCAGTACTTC. The full variable domain, rest sourced from reference TRBV9 and TRBJ2-7, is DSGVTQTPKHLITATGQRVTLRCSPRSGDLSVYWYQQSLDQGLQFLIQYYNGEERAKGNILERFSAQQFPDLHSELNLSSLELGDSALYFCASSVVPDRLGEQYFGPGTRLTVT.

By sample fraction, this clonotype is medium-sized. This chain joins TRBV9 and TRBJ1-3; weak D call: TRBD1 (6 bases). Germline lookup yields CDR1 SGDLS and CDR2 YYNGEE. CDR3 size: 15 residues. Trimming stripped 0 bases from V and 0 bases from J, with 7 bases between. CDR3 in amino acids: CASSVGGGSGNTIYF. The CDR3 nucleotides are TGTGCCAGCAGCGTAGGAGGGGGCTCTGGAAACACCATATATTTT.

This clonotype was recorded many times. V is TRBV9 and J is TRBJ1-1, with 9 bases identical to TRBD1. CDR3 size: 14 residues. J gave up 6 bases and V 1 base, and 4 bases lay outside the gene matches. Germline lookup yields CDR1 SGDLS and CDR2 YYNGEE. CDR3 protein: CASSVWDRDSEAFF. CDR3 nucleotides: TGTGCCAGCAGCGTATGGGACAGGGACTCTGAAGCTTTCTTT. The full variable domain, in which reference TRBV9 and TRBJ1-1 provide the parts outside the CDR3, is DSGVTQTPKHLITATGQRVTLRCSPRSGDLSVYWYQQSLDQGLQFLIQYYNGEERAKGNILERFSAQQFPDLHSELNLSSLELGDSALYFCASSVWDRDSEAFFGQGTRLTVV.

This clonotype has a count of ten or more. The rearrangement links TRBV9 to TRBJ2-2; 9 bases are a match to TRBD1. J gave up 3 bases and V 6 bases, and 6 bases lay outside the gene matches. The CDR3 has 15 amino acids. In germline, CDR1 is SGDLS, CDR2 YYNGEE. CDR3: CASTQTGGYTGELFF. The CDR3, as DNA: TGTGCCAGCACCCAGACAGGGGGATACACCGGGGAGCTGTTTTTT.

Within the sample, this clonotype is medium-sized. V usage is TRBV9 and J usage is TRBJ1-3; unclear D gene. CDR1 is SGDLS, CDR2 YYNGEE, per germline. Trimming took 3 bases from V and 3 from J, leaving 10 bases between them. The CDR3 contains 14 residues. CDR3 amino acids: CASSAAGVGNTIYF. CDR3 in DNA: TGTGCCAGCAGCGCCGCCGGGGTTGGAAACACCATATATTTT.

The rearrangement joins TRBV9 to TRBJ2-1, with unresolved D. CDR1 and CDR2 (germline): SGDLS, YYNGEE. Trimming stripped 4 bases from V and 0 bases from J, with 11 bases between. CDR3 size: 15 residues. The chain's CDR3 is CASSSQVSSYNEQFF. As DNA, the CDR3 is TGTGCCAGCAGCTCCCAAGTGAGCTCCTACAATGAGCAGTTCTTC.

This clonotype came up many times. The chain carries TRBV9 and TRBJ1-2; D not resolved. The CDR3 covers 15 residues. Between the trimmed V and J ends, which lost 0 bases and 4 bases, there was a span of 13 bases. CDR1 is SGDLS and CDR2 is YYNGEE in the germline V gene. CDR3: CASSVAEAHSYGYTF. Written as DNA, the CDR3 is TGTGCCAGCAGCGTAGCTGAGGCGCACAGCTATGGCTACACCTTC. Full variable domain (outside the CDR3, taken from reference TRBV9 and TRBJ1-2): DSGVTQTPKHLITATGQRVTLRCSPRSGDLSVYWYQQSLDQGLQFLIQYYNGEERAKGNILERFSAQQFPDLHSELNLSSLELGDSALYFCASSVAEAHSYGYTFGSGTRLTVV.

Ten or more counts support this clonotype. The chain is built from TRBV9 and TRBJ2-5; D possibly corresponds to TRBD2 (5 bases). Germline V gene lookup returns CDR1 SGDLS and CDR2 YYNGEE. The CDR3 has 14 amino acids. V lost 2 bases to trimming and J lost 4 bases, with 12 bases between them. The CDR3 DNA reads as TGTGCCAGCAGCGTCGTAGCGAATTCAGAGACCCAGTACTTC. Translating it yields CASSVVANSETQYF.

This clonotype was recorded many times. The V call is TRBV9, the J call TRBJ2-7; TRBD1 or TRBD2 may be the D gene (5 bases each). CDR1 is SGDLS and CDR2 is YYNGEE in the germline V gene. The CDR3 extends over 14 amino acids. Trimming shortened V by 2 bases and J by 2 bases, and 11 bases separated the two germline ends. For the CDR3, the DNA is TGTGCCAGCAGCGTCGGGACGGCTGCCTACGAGCAGTACTTC. Amino acids: CASSVGTAAYEQYF.

This clonotype has at least ten counts. The CDR3 loop reads CASSVSSRAHEQFF. The CDR3, as DNA: TGTGCCAGCAGCGTTTCCTCTAGGGCCCATGAGCAGTTCTTC. The rearrangement links TRBV9 to TRBJ2-1; D unclear. CDR1 and CDR2 (germline): SGDLS, YYNGEE. This CDR3 comprises 14 residues. V was shortened by 2 bases and J by 8 bases, with 14 bases between the two germline ends.

This clonotype was seen ten or more times. This chain links TRBV9 with TRBJ1-6; TRBD1 aligns across 7 bases. Unmatched junction bases numbered 4, after V lost 0 bases and J lost 7 bases. Germline V gives CDR1 SGDLS, CDR2 YYNGEE. CDR3 size: 15 residues. The CDR3 region is CASSVAAQGNSPLHF. Written as DNA, the CDR3 is TGTGCCAGCAGCGTAGCTGCACAGGGGAATTCACCCCTCCACTTT.

This rearrangement joins TRBV9 to TRBJ1-3; D remains ambiguous. Per the germline V gene, CDR1 is SGDLS and CDR2 is YYNGEE. V lost 2 bases and J lost 0, with 6 bases in between. The CDR3 loop spans 14 amino acids. CDR3 in amino acids: CASSVSVSGNTIYF. CDR3 sequence (DNA): TGTGCCAGCAGCGTGTCCGTCTCTGGAAACACCATATATTTT.